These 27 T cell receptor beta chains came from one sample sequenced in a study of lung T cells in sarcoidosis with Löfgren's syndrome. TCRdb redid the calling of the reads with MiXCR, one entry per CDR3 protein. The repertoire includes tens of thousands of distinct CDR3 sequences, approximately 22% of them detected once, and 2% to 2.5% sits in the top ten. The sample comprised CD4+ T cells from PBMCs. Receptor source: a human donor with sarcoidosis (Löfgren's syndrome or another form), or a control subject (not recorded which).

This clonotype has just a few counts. CDR3 DNA sequence: TGTGCCAGCAGCTGGGGGACTAGCGGGGGATCAGAGACCCAGTACTTC. This codes for CASSWGTSGGSETQYF. The V call is TRBV5-4, the J call TRBJ2-5, with 14 bases fitting TRBD2. Losses at the gene ends were 3 bases for V and 4 bases for J; bases not matched to a gene: 5. The CDR3 is made up of 16 amino acids. Germline V gene lookup returns CDR1 SGHNT and CDR2 YYREEE (reference sequence).

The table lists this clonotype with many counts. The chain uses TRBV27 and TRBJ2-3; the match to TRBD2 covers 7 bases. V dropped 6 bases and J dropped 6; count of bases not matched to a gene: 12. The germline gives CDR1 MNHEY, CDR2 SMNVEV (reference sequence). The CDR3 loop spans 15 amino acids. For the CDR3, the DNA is TGTGCCAGCAGGGACCGTCTAGCGGTCCTTGATACGCAGTATTTT. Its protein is CASRDRLAVLDTQYF.

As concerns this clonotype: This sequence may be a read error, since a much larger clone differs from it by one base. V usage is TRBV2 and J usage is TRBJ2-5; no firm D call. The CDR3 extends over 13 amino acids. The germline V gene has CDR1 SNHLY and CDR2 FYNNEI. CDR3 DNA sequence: TGTGCCAGCAGTCCCGGACCCCAAGAGACCCAGAACTTC. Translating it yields CASSPGPQETQNF.

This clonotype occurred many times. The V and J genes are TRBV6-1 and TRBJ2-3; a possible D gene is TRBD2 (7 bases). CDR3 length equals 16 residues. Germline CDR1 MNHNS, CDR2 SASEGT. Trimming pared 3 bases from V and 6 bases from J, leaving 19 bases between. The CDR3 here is CASSEAFRGGADTQYF. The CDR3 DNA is TGTGCCAGCAGTGAGGCTTTTAGGGGGGGGGCGGATACGCAGTATTTT.

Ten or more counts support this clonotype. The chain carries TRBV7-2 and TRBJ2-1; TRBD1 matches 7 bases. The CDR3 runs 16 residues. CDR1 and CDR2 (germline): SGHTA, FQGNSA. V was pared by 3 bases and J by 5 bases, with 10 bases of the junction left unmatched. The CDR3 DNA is TGTGCCAGCAGCTTCGCCGGGACAGTCCCCAACAATGAGCAGTTCTTC. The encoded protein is CASSFAGTVPNNEQFF.

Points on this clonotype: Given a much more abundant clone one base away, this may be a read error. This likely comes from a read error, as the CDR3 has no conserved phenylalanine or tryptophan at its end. The CDR3 region is CSARDLRVSFYNEQFL. DNA for the CDR3: TGCAGTGCTAGAGATTTGAGGGTTTCCTTTTACAATGAGCAGTTCTTA. The chain uses TRBV20-1 and TRBJ2-1; weak D call: TRBD2 (5 bases). Trimming shortened V by 0 bases and J by 4 bases, and 16 bases separated the two germline ends. CDR1 is DFQATT and CDR2 is SNEGSKA in the germline V gene (reference sequence). The CDR3 totals 16 residues.

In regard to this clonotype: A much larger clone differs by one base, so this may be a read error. The CDR3 coding sequence is TGCAGTACTAGCGAAGCGGGAGGGGGGCGTGAGCAGTTCTTC. The encoded protein is CSTSEAGGGREQFF. This chain joins TRBV20-1 and TRBJ2-1; 10 bases align to TRBD2. The germline gives CDR1 DFQATT, CDR2 SNEGSKA (reference sequence). The CDR3 consists of 14 residues.

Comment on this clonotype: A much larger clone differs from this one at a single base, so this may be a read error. CDR3 sequence (DNA): TGTGCCATCAGGGGAGTGCCTCCAGATGGCTACACCTTC. This translates into CAIRGVPPDGYTF. This chain connects TRBV10-3 to TRBJ1-2, with unresolved D. This CDR3 region has 13 residues. Germline V gene sequence: CDR1 ENHRY, CDR2 SYGVKD. V shed 6 bases and J shed 6 bases, with 14 bases lying between them.

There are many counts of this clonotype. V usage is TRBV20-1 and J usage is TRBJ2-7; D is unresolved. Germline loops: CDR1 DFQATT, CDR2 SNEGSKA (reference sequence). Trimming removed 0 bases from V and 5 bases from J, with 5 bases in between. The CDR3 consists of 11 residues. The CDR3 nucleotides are TGCAGTGCTAGAGATGTCGACGAGCAGTACTTC. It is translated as CSARDVDEQYF.

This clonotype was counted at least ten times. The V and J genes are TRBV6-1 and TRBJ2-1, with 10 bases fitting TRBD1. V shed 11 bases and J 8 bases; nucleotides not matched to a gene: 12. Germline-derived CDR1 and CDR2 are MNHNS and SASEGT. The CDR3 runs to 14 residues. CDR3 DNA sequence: TGTGCCCCCTCCCGGGGACAGGGGCTCGATGAGCAGTTCTTC. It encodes CAPSRGQGLDEQFF.

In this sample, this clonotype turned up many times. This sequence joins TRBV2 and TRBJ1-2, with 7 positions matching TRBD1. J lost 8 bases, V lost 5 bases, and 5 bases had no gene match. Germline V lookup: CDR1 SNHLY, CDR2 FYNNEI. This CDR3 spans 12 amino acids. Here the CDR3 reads CASSIQGLGYTF. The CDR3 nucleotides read TGTGCCAGCAGTATACAGGGGTTGGGCTACACCTTC.

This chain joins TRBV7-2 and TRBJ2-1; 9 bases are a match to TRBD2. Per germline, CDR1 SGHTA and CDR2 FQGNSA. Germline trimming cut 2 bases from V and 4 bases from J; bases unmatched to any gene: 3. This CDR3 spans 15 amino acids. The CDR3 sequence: CASSLSSGMYNEQFF. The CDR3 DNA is TGTGCCAGCAGCTTATCTAGCGGGATGTACAATGAGCAGTTCTTC.

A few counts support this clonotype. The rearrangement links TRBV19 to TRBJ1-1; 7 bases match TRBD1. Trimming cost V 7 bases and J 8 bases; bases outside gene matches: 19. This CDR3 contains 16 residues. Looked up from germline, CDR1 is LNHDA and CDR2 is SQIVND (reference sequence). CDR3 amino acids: CASTQRGQFEGREAFF. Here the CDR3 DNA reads TGTGCCAGTACCCAAAGGGGACAGTTCGAGGGAAGGGAAGCTTTCTTT.

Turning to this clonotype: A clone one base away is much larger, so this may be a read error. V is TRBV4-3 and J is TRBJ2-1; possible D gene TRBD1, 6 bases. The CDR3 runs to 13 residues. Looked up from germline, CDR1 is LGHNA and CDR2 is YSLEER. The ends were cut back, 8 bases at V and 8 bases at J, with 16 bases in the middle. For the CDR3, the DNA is TGCGCCAGCCAAGTACAGGGTCATGATGAGCAGTTCTTC. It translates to CASQVQGHDEQFF.

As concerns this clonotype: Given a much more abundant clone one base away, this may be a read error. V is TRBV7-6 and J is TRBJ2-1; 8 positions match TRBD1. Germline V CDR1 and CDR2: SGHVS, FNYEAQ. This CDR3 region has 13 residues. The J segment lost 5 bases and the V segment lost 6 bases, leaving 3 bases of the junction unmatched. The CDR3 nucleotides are TGTGCCAGCAGGTCAGGGGGCGACAATGAGCAGTTCTTC. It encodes CASRSGGDNEQFF.

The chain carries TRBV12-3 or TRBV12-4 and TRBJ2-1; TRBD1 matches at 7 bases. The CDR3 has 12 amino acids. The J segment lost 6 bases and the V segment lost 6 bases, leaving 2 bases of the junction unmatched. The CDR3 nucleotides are TGTGCCAGCAGCCGGACAGGCAATGAGCAGTTCTTC. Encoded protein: CASSRTGNEQFF.

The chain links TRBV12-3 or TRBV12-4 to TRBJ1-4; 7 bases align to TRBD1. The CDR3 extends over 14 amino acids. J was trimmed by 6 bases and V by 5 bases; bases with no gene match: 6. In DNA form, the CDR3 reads TGTGCCAGCAGTCACTCCGGGACAGATGAAAAACTGTTTTTT. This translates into CASSHSGTDEKLFF.

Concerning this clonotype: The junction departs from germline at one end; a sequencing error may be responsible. CDR3 loop: CVSSQRPGASSPLHF. The CDR3 DNA follows: TGTGTCAGCAGCCAACGTCCAGGGGCTTCGTCACCCCTCCACTTT. This sequence joins TRBV7-2 and TRBJ1-6; TRBD1 might be the D (6 bases). The CDR3 totals 15 residues. In germline, CDR1 is SGHTA, CDR2 FQGNSA. Looking up the rest from reference TRBV7-2 and TRBJ1-6 gives the full variable domain: GAGVSQSPSNKVTEKGKDVELRCDPISGHTALYWYRQSLGQGLEFLIYFQGNSAPDKSGLPSDRFSAERTGGSVSTLTIQRTQQEDSAVYLCVSSQRPGASSPLHFGNGTRLTVT.

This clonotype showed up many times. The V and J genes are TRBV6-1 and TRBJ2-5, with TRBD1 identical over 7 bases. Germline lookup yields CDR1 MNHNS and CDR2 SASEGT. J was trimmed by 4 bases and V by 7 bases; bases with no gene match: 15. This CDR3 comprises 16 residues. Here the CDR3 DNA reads TGTGCCAGCAATCCCCGGGCACAGGGGATAGGAGAGACCCAGTACTTC. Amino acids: CASNPRAQGIGETQYF.

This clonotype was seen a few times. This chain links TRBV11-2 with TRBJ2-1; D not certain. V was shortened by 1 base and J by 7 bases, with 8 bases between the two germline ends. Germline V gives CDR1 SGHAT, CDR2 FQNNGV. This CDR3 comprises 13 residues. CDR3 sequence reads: CASSLGVLNEQFF. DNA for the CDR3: TGTGCCAGCAGCTTAGGGGTGCTGAATGAGCAGTTCTTC.

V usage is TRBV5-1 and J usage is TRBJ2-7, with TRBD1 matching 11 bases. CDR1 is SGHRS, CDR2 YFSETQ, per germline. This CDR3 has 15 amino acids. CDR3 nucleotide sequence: TGCGCCGGCAGCTCGGGACAGGGGGGCTCCTACGAGCAGTACGTC. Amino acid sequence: CAGSSGQGGSYEQYV.

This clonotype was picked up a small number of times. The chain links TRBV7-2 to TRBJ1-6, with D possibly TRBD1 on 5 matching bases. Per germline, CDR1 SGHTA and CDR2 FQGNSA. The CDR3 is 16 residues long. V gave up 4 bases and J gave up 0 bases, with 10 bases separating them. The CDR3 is CASSWDASSYNSPLHF. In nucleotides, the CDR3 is TGTGCCAGCAGCTGGGACGCGAGCTCCTATAATTCACCCCTCCACTTT. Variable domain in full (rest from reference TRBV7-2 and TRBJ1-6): GAGVSQSPSNKVTEKGKDVELRCDPISGHTALYWYRQSLGQGLEFLIYFQGNSAPDKSGLPSDRFSAERTGGSVSTLTIQRTQQEDSAVYLCASSWDASSYNSPLHFGNGTRLTVT.

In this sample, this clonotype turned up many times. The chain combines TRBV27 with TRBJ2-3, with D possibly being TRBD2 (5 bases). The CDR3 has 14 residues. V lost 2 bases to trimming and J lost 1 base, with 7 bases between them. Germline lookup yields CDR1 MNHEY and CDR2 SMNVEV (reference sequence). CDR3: CASSLVLGTDTQYF. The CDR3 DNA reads TGTGCCAGCAGTTTAGTACTAGGCACAGATACGCAGTATTTT.

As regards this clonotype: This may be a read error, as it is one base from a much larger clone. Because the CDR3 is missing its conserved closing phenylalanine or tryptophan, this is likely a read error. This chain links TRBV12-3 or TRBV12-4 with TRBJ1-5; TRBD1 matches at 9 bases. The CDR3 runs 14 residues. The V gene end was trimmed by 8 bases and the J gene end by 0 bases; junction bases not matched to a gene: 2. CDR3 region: CASGTGFSNQPQHL. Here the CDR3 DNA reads TGTGCCAGCGGGACAGGGTTTAGCAATCAGCCCCAGCATTTA.

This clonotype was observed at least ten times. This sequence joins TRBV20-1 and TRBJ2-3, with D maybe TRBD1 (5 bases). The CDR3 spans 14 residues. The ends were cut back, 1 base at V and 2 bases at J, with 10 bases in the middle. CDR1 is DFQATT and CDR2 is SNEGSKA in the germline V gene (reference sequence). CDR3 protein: CSARGQLITDTQYF. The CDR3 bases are TGCAGTGCTAGAGGACAGCTAATCACAGATACGCAGTATTTT.

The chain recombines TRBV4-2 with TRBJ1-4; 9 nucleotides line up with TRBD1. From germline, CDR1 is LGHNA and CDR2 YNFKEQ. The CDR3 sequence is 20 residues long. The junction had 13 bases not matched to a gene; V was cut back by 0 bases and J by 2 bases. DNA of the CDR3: TGTGCCAGCAGCCAAGACCCCGCTACAGGGGGCGGTAGGACTAATGAAAAACTGTTTTTT. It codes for CASSQDPATGGGRTNEKLFF.

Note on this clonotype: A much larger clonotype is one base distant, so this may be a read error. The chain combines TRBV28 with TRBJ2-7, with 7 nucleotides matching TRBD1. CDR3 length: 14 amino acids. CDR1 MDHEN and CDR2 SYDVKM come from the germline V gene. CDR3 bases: TGTGCCAGCAGCAAAATAGGGGGCGGCTACGAGAAGTACGTC. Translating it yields CASSKIGGGYEKYV.